This T cell receptor beta chain was captured by sequencing in a study of PD-1 blockade in mismatch repair-deficient tumors. Study as a whole: Patients had 12 mismatch repair-deficient cancer types, all previously treated and progressing.

The CDR3 consists of 14 residues. V shed 3 bases and J shed 7 bases, with 15 bases lying between them. Per the germline V gene, CDR1 is LNHDA and CDR2 is SQIVND (reference sequence). Some clones are missing from TCRdb's copy, which holds only in-frame ones; the method was immunoSEQ multiplex PCR. The table shows some 17,000 clones, with about 80% occurring only once. All patients were mismatch repair deficient, assessed by either PCR or immunohistochemistry. TCR sequencing covered a few patients who responded to pembrolizumab. Source: PBMCs, taken approximately 22 weeks after starting pembrolizumab. The chain joins TRBV19 to TRBJ1-2; D ambiguous. This sequence originates from an adult with mismatch repair-deficient cancer. The CDR3 bases are TGTGCCAGTAGTATCAGCGGGGTCAGGAGTGGCTACACCTTC. This gives the protein CASSISGVRSGYTF.